Below are 28 T cell receptor beta chains sequenced from a single sample in a study of PD-1 blockade in classical Hodgkin lymphoma. Each patient relapsed following autologous stem cell transplantation, and prior brentuximab vedotin exposure differed. Repertoires were generated with immunoSEQ multiplex PCR, while TCRdb's copy carries only in-frame clones and drops some. The sample carries approximately 44,000 clones, approximately 70% recorded once. The sample in question was peripheral blood mononuclear cells (PBMCs), obtained at baseline. Receptor source: a human donor with classical Hodgkin lymphoma.

V gene TRBV19 combines with J gene TRBJ2-7, with no clear D. The CDR3 runs to 13 residues. CDR1 and CDR2 (germline): LNHDA, SQIVND (reference sequence). Trimming pared 2 bases from V and 2 bases from J, leaving 7 bases between. CDR3 region: CASSISATYEQYF. CDR3 DNA sequence: TGTGCCAGTAGTATATCAGCTACCTACGAGCAGTACTTC.

V usage is TRBV27 and J usage is TRBJ2-7, with TRBD2 as a possible D gene (5 bases). CDR1 and CDR2 from the germline V gene are MNHEY and SMNVEV (reference sequence). The V gene lost 3 bases and the J gene lost 6 bases, with 12 bases spanning the gap. The CDR3 runs 13 residues. The CDR3 nucleotides read TGTGCCAGCAGTTTCGGGGTGTCTGCCGAGCAGTACTTC. This gives the protein CASSFGVSAEQYF.

CDR3 nucleotides: TGTGCCTGGACCAGCGGAAACACCATATATTTT. It encodes CAWTSGNTIYF. The gene calls are TRBV30 and TRBJ1-3; D uncertain. V was trimmed by 4 bases and J by 4 bases, leaving 5 bases between them. Germline CDR1 GTSNPN, CDR2 SVGIG (reference sequence). This CDR3 spans 11 amino acids.

The gene calls are TRBV7-9 and TRBJ2-3, with D unclear. The CDR3 consists of 16 residues. CDR1 and CDR2 (germline): SEHNR, FQNEAQ (reference sequence). The V and J ends lost 1 base and 4 bases respectively, with 15 bases between them. As DNA, the CDR3 is TGTGCCAGCAGCTTAGTCATCGGATTGGGCCCAGATACGCAGTATTTT. Amino acid sequence: CASSLVIGLGPDTQYF.

Sample share makes this clone medium-sized (0.01 to 0.1%). The chain links TRBV5-1 to TRBJ1-2; no reliable D call. The CDR3 is made up of 12 amino acids. Trimming removed 6 bases from V and 4 bases from J, with 10 bases in between. In germline, CDR1 is SGHRS, CDR2 YFSETQ. The CDR3 DNA is TGCGCCAGCACAGGCCCCTCCTATGGCTACACCTTC. Translation gives CASTGPSYGYTF.

Regarding this clone: One end of the junction varies from germline; a read error may be responsible. This chain joins TRBV7-7 and TRBJ1-1; 8 positions match TRBD1. This CDR3 spans 15 amino acids. Per germline, CDR1 SSHAT and CDR2 FNYEAQ (reference sequence). CDR3 residues: CASSFGQGTNTEAFF. The DNA of the CDR3 is TGTGCTAGCAGCTTTGGACAGGGAACGAACACTGAAGCTTTCTTT.

The gene calls are TRBV5-8 and TRBJ2-7; D may be TRBD2 (5 bases). The germline V and J ends were trimmed by 0 bases and 3 bases, with 13 bases remaining between them. In germline, CDR1 is SGHTS, CDR2 YDEGEE. The CDR3 covers 15 residues. CDR3 nucleotides: TGTGCCAGCAGCTTGGCCGGCGCCGGGGTCTACGAGCAGTACTTC. It codes for CASSLAGAGVYEQYF.

About this clone: One end of the junction is discordant with germline, which a read error may explain. This sequence joins TRBV4-1 and TRBJ1-1, with D possibly being TRBD1 (5 bases). CDR1 is MGHRA and CDR2 is YSYEKL in the germline V gene. CDR3 length: 14 residues. CDR3: CTSSQEGPGVGAFF. The CDR3, as DNA: TGCACCAGCAGCCAAGAGGGGCCCGGGGTAGGAGCTTTCTTT.

This clone was recorded only once. The chain uses TRBV28 and TRBJ1-4, with unresolved D. Between the trimmed V and J ends, which lost 3 bases and 0 bases, there was a span of 8 bases. The germline CDR1 and CDR2 sequences are MDHEN and SYDVKM. The CDR3 loop spans 15 amino acids. The CDR3 is CASSFFGATNEKLFF. CDR3 coding DNA: TGTGCCAGCAGTTTCTTTGGGGCAACTAATGAAAAACTGTTTTTT.

This CDR3 reads CASSLQLVPTSYEQYF. In nucleotides, the CDR3 is TGTGCCAGCAGCTTACAGTTGGTACCGACCTCCTACGAGCAGTACTTC. The chain couples TRBV7-8 to TRBJ2-7; D remains ambiguous. The V gene lost 2 bases and the J gene lost 0 bases, with 14 bases spanning the gap. Germline CDR1 reads SGHVS; CDR2 reads FQNEAQ. The CDR3 runs to 16 residues. Combining the CDR3 with reference TRBV7-8 and TRBJ2-7 gives the whole variable domain GAGVSQSPRYKVAKRGQDVALRCDPISGHVSLFWYQQALGQGPEFLTYFQNEAQLDKSGLPSDRFFAERPEGSVSTLKIQRTQQEDSAVYLCASSLQLVPTSYEQYFGPGTRLTVT.

The V gene is TRBV7-3, the J gene TRBJ2-2; D not resolved. Germline CDR1 reads SGHTA; CDR2 reads FQGTGA. There are 12 residues in the CDR3. V lost 5 bases, J lost 5 bases, and 6 bases lay in between. CDR3 amino acids: CASSPHTGELFF. In DNA form, the CDR3 reads TGTGCCAGCAGCCCCCATACCGGGGAGCTGTTTTTT.

The V call is TRBV7-2, the J call TRBJ2-2; D possibly corresponds to TRBD2 (5 bases). The length of the CDR3 is 13 residues. V lost 5 bases, J lost 10 bases, and 14 bases lay in between. Looked up from germline, CDR1 is SGHTA and CDR2 is FQGNSA. CDR3 in amino acids: CASSKGLISELFF. The CDR3 DNA reads TGTGCCAGCAGCAAAGGACTCATCTCGGAGCTGTTTTTT.

This clone was detected only once. The rearrangement uses TRBV9 and TRBJ1-2; D perhaps matches TRBD1 (5 bases). V shed 0 bases and J shed 8 bases, with 17 bases lying between them. This CDR3 comprises 15 residues. Germline CDR1 is SGDLS and CDR2 is YYNGEE. The CDR3 nucleotides read TGTGCCAGCAGCGTAGATCGGGGGAAATCGAGCGGCTACACCTTC. Amino acids: CASSVDRGKSSGYTF.

The rearrangement links TRBV6-5 to TRBJ1-5; D not certain. The CDR3 has 13 amino acids. Trimming cost V 0 bases and J 3 bases, with 3 bases left between them. Per germline, CDR1 MNHEY and CDR2 SVGAGI. The CDR3: CASSYSPNQPQHF. The DNA of the CDR3 is TGTGCCAGCAGTTACTCCCCCAATCAGCCCCAGCATTTT.

This chain joins TRBV7-2 and TRBJ1-5; TRBD1 might be the D (5 bases). V dropped 10 bases and J dropped 5 bases, with 18 bases sitting between them. The CDR3 totals 14 residues. In germline, CDR1 is SGHTA, CDR2 FQGNSA. The CDR3 DNA reads as TGTGCCACCTCCCTTTTGCAGGGCCATCAGCCCCAGCATTTT. Its translation: CATSLLQGHQPQHF.

This clone was seen more than once but under ten times. The rearrangement joins TRBV4-2 to TRBJ2-6, with D possibly TRBD2 on 6 matching bases. This CDR3 has 18 amino acids. The V end was cut by 2 bases, the J end by 1 base, with 15 bases between. CDR1 and CDR2 (germline): LGHNA, YNFKEQ. The CDR3 here is CASSQNGPGDSGANVLTF. The CDR3, as DNA: TGTGCCAGCAGCCAAAATGGCCCGGGAGATTCTGGGGCCAACGTCCTGACTTTC.

The J gene is TRBJ2-2, the V gene TRBV19; D remains unclear. V gave up 1 base and J gave up 0 bases, with 6 bases separating them. CDR1 LNHDA and CDR2 SQIVND come from the germline V gene (reference sequence). This CDR3 region has 15 residues. CDR3 nucleotide sequence: TGTGCCAGTAGTATAGTGGCCGCGAACACCGGGGAGCTGTTTTTT. Its translation is CASSIVAANTGELFF. The full variable domain, in which reference TRBV19 and TRBJ2-2 provide the parts outside the CDR3, is DGGITQSPKYLFRKEGQNVTLSCEQNLNHDAMYWYRQDPGQGLRLIYYSQIVNDFQKGDIAEGYSVSREKKESFPLTVTSAQKNPTAFYLCASSIVAANTGELFFGEGSRLTVL.

The chain recombines TRBV19 with TRBJ1-6, with TRBD1 matching over 9 bases. The CDR3 extends over 13 amino acids. In germline, CDR1 is LNHDA, CDR2 SQIVND (reference sequence). V lost 5 bases and J lost 8; bases outside the gene matches: 1. This CDR3 reads CASSWDRDSPLHF. CDR3 nucleotide sequence: TGTGCCAGTAGTTGGGACAGGGATTCACCCCTCCACTTT. The full variable domain, its missing parts supplied by reference TRBV19 and TRBJ1-6, is DGGITQSPKYLFRKEGQNVTLSCEQNLNHDAMYWYRQDPGQGLRLIYYSQIVNDFQKGDIAEGYSVSREKKESFPLTVTSAQKNPTAFYLCASSWDRDSPLHFGNGTRLTVT.

J is TRBJ1-1 and V is TRBV27; 9 bases match TRBD1. The V segment lost 3 bases and the J segment 4 bases; nucleotides outside the gene matches: 6. This CDR3 spans 15 amino acids. The germline CDR1 and CDR2 sequences are MNHEY and SMNVEV (reference sequence). The CDR3 loop reads CASSFSGQGSTEAFF. In DNA form, the CDR3 reads TGTGCCAGCAGTTTCTCCGGACAGGGGAGCACTGAAGCTTTCTTT.

The chain combines TRBV13 with TRBJ2-5; TRBD2 is a possible D gene (5 bases). The CDR3 totals 15 residues. Germline V gene lookup returns CDR1 PRHDT and CDR2 FYEKMQ (reference sequence). V was clipped by 4 bases and J by 2 bases, with 14 bases between them. CDR3 sequence reads: CASSSRTVGQETQYF. CDR3 coding DNA: TGTGCCAGCAGCTCCCGGACTGTAGGGCAAGAGACCCAGTACTTC.

This clone was recorded only once. This rearrangement joins TRBV21-1 to TRBJ1-4; whether TRBD1, the table's D call, matches the DNA was not checked. TRBV21-1 is a listed pseudogene. The CDR3 runs to 12 residues. The CDR3 region has the DNA TGTGCCAGCAGCAAAGTCACAGGGGGGAGGTTTTTT. Translated, it gives CASSKVTGGRFF.

The chain is built from TRBV19 and TRBJ2-3; 10 nucleotides align to TRBD1. V shed 6 bases and J 4 bases; nucleotides not matched to a gene: 7. Germline CDR1 is LNHDA and CDR2 is SQIVND (reference sequence). CDR3 length: 15 residues. The CDR3 spells CASRTDRGPADTQYF. The CDR3 DNA is TGTGCCAGTAGAACCGACAGGGGGCCAGCAGATACGCAGTATTTT.

This clone was counted a few times. This sample also contains other DNA sequences that code for the same CDR3. This chain uses TRBV2 with TRBJ1-5; D is possibly TRBD1 (5 bases). Germline V CDR1 and CDR2: SNHLY, FYNNEI. CDR3 length equals 14 residues. Trimming removed 2 bases at V and 6 bases at J, with 11 bases between. CDR3 coding DNA: TGTGCCAGCAGTGAAAACCAGGGCAGTCAGCCCCAGCATTTT. Translating it yields CASSENQGSQPQHF.

This chain uses TRBV9 with TRBJ1-5; 9 nucleotides line up with TRBD1. Germline lookup yields CDR1 SGDLS and CDR2 YYNGEE. V shed 3 bases, J shed 4 bases, and the junction held 8 bases outside the gene matches. The CDR3 loop spans 16 amino acids. In DNA, the CDR3 is TGTGCCAGCAGCGACCATCCGGGACAGGGAAATCAGCCCCAGCATTTT. Protein product: CASSDHPGQGNQPQHF.

This clone was counted once. This chain connects TRBV30 to TRBJ1-1; D gene ambiguous. V lost 0 bases and J 5 bases, leaving 16 bases between the germline ends. The CDR3 length is 15 residues. Germline lookup yields CDR1 GTSNPN and CDR2 SVGIG (reference sequence). The CDR3 DNA reads as TGTGCCTGGAGTGTACAGACAATCAGAGGGACTGAAGCTTTCTTT. Amino acid sequence: CAWSVQTIRGTEAFF.

This clone turned up a few times. This rearrangement joins TRBV5-1 to TRBJ1-5; D is perhaps TRBD1 (5 bases). The length of the CDR3 is 13 residues. The germline V and J ends were trimmed by 3 bases and 9 bases, with 13 bases remaining between them. CDR1 and CDR2 from the germline V gene are SGHRS and YFSETQ. This CDR3 is CASSSEGDRPQHF. The CDR3 DNA reads as TGCGCCAGCAGCTCGGAAGGGGATCGGCCCCAGCATTTT.

This chain uses TRBV4-3 with TRBJ1-4; 7 bases are shared with TRBD1. This CDR3 is built from 16 residues. Trimming cost V 0 bases and J 8 bases; bases outside gene matches: 9. CDR1 is LGHNA and CDR2 is YSLEER in the germline V gene. This chain's CDR3 is CASSQDLPGTVEKLFF. In nucleotides, the CDR3 is TGCGCCAGCAGCCAAGATCTCCCCGGGACAGTGGAAAAACTGTTTTTT.

This clone was observed a handful of times. The chain has TRBV9 and TRBJ1-6; D not resolved. This CDR3 contains 15 residues. V lost 8 bases and J 4 bases, leaving 16 bases between the germline ends. Germline V lookup: CDR1 SGDLS, CDR2 YYNGEE. In nucleotides, the CDR3 is TGTGCCAGGGGCCCGGGTTCCCTATATAATTCACCCCTCCACTTT. Translation gives CARGPGSLYNSPLHF.